The next 9 T cell receptor beta chains were all read from a single sample in a study of identical twins. Using its own MiXCR run on the 5' RACE reads, TCRdb lists one record per CDR3 protein. This table has around 250,000 distinct CDR3 sequences, 10% to 15% appearing once. These records were also assigned to another study, of yellow fever vaccine responses in identical twins.

Sequencing was performed on memory (CD45RO+) T cells sorted from blood. The origin of the receptors is a woman aged 18-29 years in good health.

This clonotype was seen repeatedly, ten times or more. This chain connects TRBV4-3 to TRBJ2-7, with 7 bases fitting TRBD2. CDR1 is LGHNA, CDR2 YSLEER, per germline. V lost 0 bases and J lost 4; bases outside the gene matches: 6. The CDR3 is 15 residues long. The CDR3 protein is CASSQDGGVGYEQYF. CDR3 nucleotide sequence: TGCGCCAGCAGCCAAGATGGGGGGGTCGGGTACGAGCAGTACTTC.

This clonotype was seen ten or more times. The rearrangement uses TRBV5-1 and TRBJ2-5, with 14 bases fitting TRBD2. The CDR3 consists of 16 residues. Unmatched junction bases numbered 3, after V lost 4 bases and J lost 1 base. The germline gives CDR1 SGHRS, CDR2 YFSETQ. The CDR3 region has the DNA TGCGCCAGCAGCCCTGGGACTAGCGGGGGCCAAGAGACCCAGTACTTC. It is translated as CASSPGTSGGQETQYF.

There are many counts of this clonotype. The V and J genes are TRBV6-5 and TRBJ2-3, with 9 bases aligning to TRBD2. Germline CDR1 reads MNHEY; CDR2 reads SVGAGI. The V gene end was trimmed by 0 bases and the J gene end by 5 bases; junction bases not matched to a gene: 9. CDR3 length: 17 residues. CDR3 DNA: TGTGCCAGCAGTTACTCCGGAGTAGCGGGAGTTGAAGATACGCAGTATTTT. It specifies CASSYSGVAGVEDTQYF.

This clonotype has a handful of counts. The V and J genes are TRBV6-5 and TRBJ2-2, with TRBD2 matching 12 bases. CDR1 and CDR2 from the germline V gene are MNHEY and SVGAGI. J lost 9 bases, V lost 0 bases, and 8 bases had no gene match. This CDR3 has 17 amino acids. The DNA for the CDR3 is TGTGCCAGCAGTTACTCAACTAGCGGGGGGTATTTTAGGGAGCTGTTTTTT. Its translation is CASSYSTSGGYFRELFF.

This clonotype was counted many times. V is TRBV20-1 and J is TRBJ2-7; TRBD2 matches at 11 bases. Germline V gene data show CDR1 as DFQATT and CDR2 as SNEGSKA (reference sequence). The CDR3 loop spans 18 amino acids. The junction had 11 bases not matched to a gene; V was cut back by 1 base and J by 0 bases. The CDR3 DNA reads as TGCAGTGCTAGAGTTTCTAGCGGGAGGAGGGGGAGCTCCTACGAGCAGTACTTC. This translates into CSARVSSGRRGSSYEQYF.

The chain couples TRBV11-2 to TRBJ2-7, with D possibly matching TRBD2 (5 bases). The V and J ends lost 6 bases and 5 bases respectively, with 11 bases between them. Germline values: CDR1 SGHAT, CDR2 FQNNGV. The CDR3 covers 12 residues. The CDR3 spells CASSIHGDEQYF. CDR3 DNA sequence: TGTGCCAGCAGTATACACGGGGACGAGCAGTACTTC.

This chain uses TRBV20-1 with TRBJ2-1; 12 positions agree with TRBD2. CDR1 and CDR2 from the germline V gene are DFQATT and SNEGSKA (reference sequence). This CDR3 has 16 amino acids. V trimming: 5 bases; J trimming: 2 bases; junction bases outside the gene matches: 7. In DNA, the CDR3 is TGCAGTGCTGAGACTAGCGGGAGAGTCCCCTACAATGAGCAGTTCTTC. It yields the protein CSAETSGRVPYNEQFF.

The chain has TRBV5-1 and TRBJ2-3; 10 bases align to TRBD2. V dropped 0 bases and J dropped 6; count of bases not matched to a gene: 4. The CDR3 loop spans 15 amino acids. CDR1 is SGHRS and CDR2 is YFSETQ in the germline V gene. CDR3 nucleotides: TGCGCCAGCAGCTTGGAAGCGGGGGGGCCCGATACGCAGTATTTT. It yields the protein CASSLEAGGPDTQYF.

The CDR3 DNA is TGTGCCAGCAGCTTCCGGGACAGATACAATGAGCAGTTCTTC. It is translated as CASSFRDRYNEQFF. The rearrangement uses TRBV7-2 and TRBJ2-1, with 7 bases matching TRBD1. CDR3 length equals 14 residues. Germline values: CDR1 SGHTA, CDR2 FQGNSA. With 3 bases clipped from V and 4 bases from J, the junction kept 3 bases outside the gene matches.